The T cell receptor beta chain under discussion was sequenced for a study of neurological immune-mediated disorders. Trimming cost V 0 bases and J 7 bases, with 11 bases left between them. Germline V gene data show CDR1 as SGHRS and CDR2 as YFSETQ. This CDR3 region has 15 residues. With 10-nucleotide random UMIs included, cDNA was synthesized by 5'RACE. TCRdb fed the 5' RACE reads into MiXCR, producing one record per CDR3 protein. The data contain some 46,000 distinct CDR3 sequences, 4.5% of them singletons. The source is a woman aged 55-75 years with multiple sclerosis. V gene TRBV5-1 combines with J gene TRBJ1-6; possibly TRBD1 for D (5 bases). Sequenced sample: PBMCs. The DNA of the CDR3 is TGCGCCAGCAGCTTGGCAGGGAATCGGAATTCACCCCTCCACTTT. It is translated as CASSLAGNRNSPLHF. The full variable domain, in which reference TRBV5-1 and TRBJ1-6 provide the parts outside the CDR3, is KAGVTQTPRYLIKTRGQQVTLSCSPISGHRSVSWYQQTPGQGLQFLFEYFSETQRNKGNFPGRFSGRQFSNSRSEMNVSTLELGDSALYLCASSLAGNRNSPLHFGNGTRLTVT.